Presented here are 12 T cell receptor beta chains from one specimen sequenced in a study of Graves' ophthalmopathy and Graves' hyperthyroidism. From RNA, the CDR3 regions of TCR beta chains were amplified and sequenced. The first round was an RT-PCR with HTBI primers, and the second round was a multiplex PCR. Each CDR3 protein gets one entry after TCRdb re-called the multiplex PCR reads with MiXCR. Among more than 550,000 distinct CDR3 sequences listed, about two fifths were seen once. The sequencing input was peripheral blood. The receptors come from an adult man with Graves' ophthalmopathy.

This clonotype was picked up many times. The chain uses TRBV20-1 and TRBJ1-2; 7 bases map to TRBD1. The CDR3 totals 11 residues. V lost 6 bases to trimming and J lost 3 bases; unmatched junction nucleotides: 1. Germline V gene lookup returns CDR1 DFQATT and CDR2 SNEGSKA (reference sequence). CDR3 sequence: CSADRDYGYTF. DNA for the CDR3: TGCAGTGCCGACAGGGACTATGGCTACACCTTC.

Turning to this clonotype: At one of its ends the junction is not consistent with the germline gene, which may arise from a read error. The chain links TRBV7-8 to TRBJ1-3; the D gene is possibly TRBD1 (5 bases). CDR3 length: 14 residues. Germline CDR1 SGHVS, CDR2 FQNEAQ. The CDR3 DNA reads as TGTGCCAGCAGCTTAGTAGGGACGCGAAACACCATATATTTC. Protein sequence: CASSLVGTRNTIYF.

The CDR3 DNA is TGCAGTGCTAGAGACCCGGGAGGGCCGAGTTACGAGCAGTACTTC. Translating gives CSARDPGGPSYEQYF. The V gene is TRBV20-1, the J gene TRBJ2-7, with 8 nucleotides matching TRBD2. The J segment lost 4 bases and the V segment lost 0 bases, leaving 8 bases of the junction unmatched. CDR3 length: 15 amino acids. Germline values: CDR1 DFQATT, CDR2 SNEGSKA (reference sequence).

As concerns this clonotype: Possible read error: a much larger clone is one base away. The V and J genes are TRBV7-9 and TRBJ1-2, with 8 bases matching TRBD1. The CDR3 is 14 residues long. V shed 5 bases, J shed 4 bases, and the junction held 6 bases outside the gene matches. In germline, CDR1 is SEHNR, CDR2 FQNEAQ (reference sequence). CDR3 region: CASSPRGLGYGYTF. CDR3 in DNA: TGTGCCAGCAGCCCCAGGGGGCTTGGCTATGGCTACACCTTC.

As for this clonotype: It may be a read error: a sequence one base away is much more abundant. The gene calls are TRBV20-1 and TRBJ2-5, with D hard to call. The CDR3 has 12 residues. In germline, CDR1 is DFQATT, CDR2 SNEGSKA (reference sequence). V was pared by 6 bases and J by 5 bases, with 13 bases between. The CDR3 region is CSAPTNVETQYF. CDR3 sequence (DNA): TGCAGTGCGCCGACCAATGTGGAGACCCAGTACTTC.

This clonotype was picked up many times. The chain carries TRBV5-8 and TRBJ2-7; unclear D gene. The CDR3 covers 12 residues. V lost 3 bases to trimming and J lost 11 bases, with 15 bases between them. Germline values: CDR1 SGHTS, CDR2 YDEGEE. CDR3 loop: CASSSPGLREYF. As DNA, the CDR3 is TGTGCCAGCAGCTCACCGGGTCTACGGGAGTACTTC.

This clonotype was recorded only once. The V call is TRBV19, the J call TRBJ2-3; 7 nucleotides align to TRBD1. Per germline, CDR1 LNHDA and CDR2 SQIVND (reference sequence). This CDR3 has 13 amino acids. V shed 6 bases, J shed 6 bases, and the junction held 6 bases outside the gene matches. CDR3 bases: TGTGCCAGTAGACAGGGGTCGGCGGATACGCAGTATTTT. Translated: CASRQGSADTQYF. Full variable domain (outside the CDR3, taken from reference TRBV19 and TRBJ2-3): DGGITQSPKYLFRKEGQNVTLSCEQNLNHDAMYWYRQDPGQGLRLIYYSQIVNDFQKGDIAEGYSVSREKKESFPLTVTSAQKNPTAFYLCASRQGSADTQYFGPGTRLTVL.

This clonotype showed up just a few times. The rearrangement links TRBV7-2 to TRBJ1-3; D ambiguous. Trimming took off 6 bases at V and 3 bases at J, with 18 bases between the two ends. The CDR3 sequence is 16 residues long. Germline lookup yields CDR1 SGHTA and CDR2 FQGNSA. CDR3 protein: CASSYSSSTGGNTIYF. The CDR3 DNA reads TGTGCCAGCAGTTACTCGAGTTCGACCGGTGGAAACACCATATATTTT.

The V and J genes are TRBV15 and TRBJ1-3; D unclear. The CDR3 runs to 14 residues. The ends were cut back, 0 bases at V and 8 bases at J, with 11 bases in the middle. Germline CDR1 LNHNV, CDR2 YYDKDF (reference sequence). The CDR3 coding sequence is TGTGCCACCAGCAGAGATCTAGGCGGGCACACCATATATTTT. Translated: CATSRDLGGHTIYF.

This clonotype turned up a few times. V is TRBV19 and J is TRBJ2-2; 7 positions match TRBD1. Germline CDR1 and CDR2: LNHDA and SQIVND (reference sequence). Trimming at V came to 4 bases and at J to 5 bases, leaving 4 bases not matched to a gene. The length of the CDR3 is 14 residues. The CDR3 here is CASSTTGETGELFF. In DNA form, the CDR3 reads TGTGCCAGTAGTACTACAGGGGAGACCGGGGAGCTGTTTTTT.

This clonotype occurred many times. The genes are TRBV2 and TRBJ2-7; a possible D gene is TRBD1 (6 bases). V lost 6 bases, J lost 2 bases, and 14 bases lay in between. CDR1 is SNHLY, CDR2 FYNNEI, per germline. The CDR3 sequence is 14 residues long. As DNA, the CDR3 is TGTGCCAGCAGCATGGACAGTAGGGCCTACGAGCAGTACTTC. Encoded protein: CASSMDSRAYEQYF.

This clonotype was found many times. V is TRBV7-2 and J is TRBJ2-7; TRBD2 agrees at 9 bases. This CDR3 region has 15 residues. V was pared by 3 bases and J by 4 bases, with 7 bases of the junction left unmatched. Germline V gives CDR1 SGHTA, CDR2 FQGNSA. CDR3 region: CASSLGGGGRYEQYF. CDR3 coding DNA: TGTGCCAGCAGCTTGGGCGGGGGGGGACGGTACGAGCAGTACTTC.